Listed here is a single TCR beta chain. Its antigen is not yet known. Nothing much larger sits one base from this clone, and base qualities are not available. The trial excluded patients who had a history of autoimmune disease or who were on systemic immunosuppression. Peripheral blood for TCR sequencing was collected from all dose cohorts at baseline, on cycle 4 day 1, and on cycle 7 day 1. The samples were drawn from a first-in-human, open-label, multicenter phase I dose-escalation trial of ivuxolimab. The trial enrolled adults with locally advanced or metastatic head and neck squamous cell, hepatocellular, melanoma or renal cell carcinoma. CD4+ and CD8+ T cells were sorted separately from peripheral blood before TCR sequencing. The data stem from a study of OX40 agonist ivuxolimab in advanced cancers. Concerning the study at large: Ivuxolimab was an agonistic, fully human IgG2 monoclonal antibody directed against OX40 (CD134), a costimulatory receptor. Intravenous ivuxolimab was administered to patients every 2 weeks at six dose levels: 0.01, 0.1, 0.3, 1.5, 3 and 10 mg/kg. Of the 50 to 55 dose-escalation patients, hepatocellular carcinoma was present in roughly 19, melanoma in some 15, renal cell carcinoma in 9 and head and neck cancer in 9. In the dose-escalation cohort, more than 75% of patients were male, and the mean age was around 60 years, with a range of roughly 20 to 80. Patients were allowed to have had prior anti-PD-1, anti-PD-L1 or anti-CTLA-4 therapy, and around two fifths of the dose-escalation patients had been treated with checkpoint inhibitors. Three dose-escalation patients achieved partial responses, one with hepatocellular carcinoma and two with cutaneous melanoma. Peripheral TCRbeta sequencing aimed to test whether ivuxolimab altered TCR sequence diversity and caused clonal T-cell expansion. The paper reports the monotherapy dose-escalation portion (N of about 54 patients) of the phase I ivuxolimab trial. Summary of the overall study and its limitations: On average, CD8+ T cells showed more expanded clones than CD4+ T cells after ivuxolimab. At doses of 0.1 to 3.0 mg/kg, clonal expansion of both CD4+ and CD8+ T cells in blood was seen between baseline and week 6. The antigen specificity of the clonally expanded peripheral T cells was not determined. Partial responders in the 0.1-3.0 mg/kg groups had among the lowest normalized peripheral clonal expansion, especially among CD8+ T cells. Low levels of normalized T-cell clonal expansion were also seen in some nonresponding patients.

To sequence the TCRbeta CDR3 region, genomic DNA was isolated from the sorted cells. The immunoSEQ Assay was used to sequence the TCRbeta CDR3 regions. TCRdb limited this immuneACCESS table to in-frame rearrangements with V and J called. A share of clones is missing; checked studies link under half to unresolved V genes, and the rest is unexplained. The sample has 83,000 or so clones on record, 80% to 90% of them singletons. Clones ranked in the top ten supply around 1.8% of the sample. Trimmed from V: 3 bases; trimmed from J: 7 bases; junction bases lacking a gene match: 11. The CDR3 starts with the cysteine, ends with the phenylalanine, and has 16 residues. The entry retains the CDR3 DNA only, 48 bases that are in frame from base 1. The germline V gene specifies KGHSH as CDR1 and LQKENI as CDR2.

The sequencing here drew on CD4+ or CD8+ T cells sorted from blood, taken in a trial of the OX40 agonist ivuxolimab. The TCR comes from an adult with an advanced solid tumor such as melanoma, head and neck, liver or kidney cancer. In this chain, TRBV18 is recombined with TRBJ1-4; TRBD1 fits 7 bases in the junction. The CDR3 protein: CASSPSYRGLGEKLFF. The sequenced DNA: TGTGCCAGCTCACCTTCTTACAGGGGCCTTGGTGAAAAACTGTTTTTT. When the CDR3 is completed using the reference TRBV18 and TRBJ1-4 genes on either side, the full variable domain is NAGVMQNPRHLVRRRGQEARLRCSPMKGHSHVYWYRQLPEEGLKFMVYLQKENIIDESGMPKERFSAEFPKEGPSILRIQQVVRGDSAAYFCASSPSYRGLGEKLFFGSGTQLSVL.